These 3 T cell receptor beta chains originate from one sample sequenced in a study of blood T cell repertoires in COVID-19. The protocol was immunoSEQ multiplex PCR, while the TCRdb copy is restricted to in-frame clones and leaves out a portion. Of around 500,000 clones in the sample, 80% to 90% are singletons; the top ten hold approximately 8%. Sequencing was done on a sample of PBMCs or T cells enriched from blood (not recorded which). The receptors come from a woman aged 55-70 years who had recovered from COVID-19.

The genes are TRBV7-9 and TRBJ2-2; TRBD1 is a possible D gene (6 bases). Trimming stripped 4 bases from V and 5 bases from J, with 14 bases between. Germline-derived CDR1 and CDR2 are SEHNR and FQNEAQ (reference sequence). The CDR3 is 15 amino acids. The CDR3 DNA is TGTGCCAGCAGCTCCCGGGACATTTGGACCGGGGAGCTGTTTTTT. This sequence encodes CASSSRDIWTGELFF.

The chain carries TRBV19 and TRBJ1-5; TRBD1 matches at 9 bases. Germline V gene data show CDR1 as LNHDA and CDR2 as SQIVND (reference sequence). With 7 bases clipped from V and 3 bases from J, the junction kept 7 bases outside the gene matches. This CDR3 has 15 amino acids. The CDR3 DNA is TGTGCCAGTATCGGAGGACAGGGGAACAATCAGCCCCAGCATTTT. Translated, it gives CASIGGQGNNQPQHF.

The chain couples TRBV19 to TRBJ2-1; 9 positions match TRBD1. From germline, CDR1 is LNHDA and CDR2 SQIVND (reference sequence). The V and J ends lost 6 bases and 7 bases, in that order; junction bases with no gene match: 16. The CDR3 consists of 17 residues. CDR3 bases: TGTGCCAGTAGCCGAACCGTAACAGGGGGCGCGAGAAATGAGCAGTTCTTC. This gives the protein CASSRTVTGGARNEQFF.